A selection of T cell receptor beta chains follows, all from one sample in a study of blood T cell repertoires in COVID-19. Using immunoSEQ multiplex PCR, the repertoire was profiled, and TCRdb retains in-frame clones only, with some absent. The data contain 200,000 to 250,000 clones, 80% to 90% of them singletons. The sequenced material came from peripheral blood. All receptors derive from a man between 25 and 39 years old with COVID-19, enrolled during active disease. CDR3s include the opening cysteine and the closing phenylalanine or tryptophan. D genes are given only for firm matches. The size field is filled for only some rows; it gives once, few, many or a size class.

clone size	V gene	D gene	J gene	CDR3 protein	CDR3 DNA
few	TRBV27	TRBD2	TRBJ2-7	CASSLFGTSGSHLYEQYF	TGTGCCAGCAGTTTATTTGGGACTAGCGGGAGTCACCTCTACGAGCAGTACTTC
once	TRBV2	-	TRBJ2-7	CASSPVYEQYF	TGTGCCAGCAGTCCCGTCTACGAGCAGTACTTC
-	TRBV6-6	-	TRBJ1-1	CASTKTANTEAFF	TGTGCCAGCACTAAGACAGCGAACACTGAAGCTTTCTTT
few	TRBV27	-	TRBJ1-5	CASSSEGGNQPQHF	TGTGCCAGCAGTTCCGAAGGAGGAAATCAGCCCCAGCATTTT
-	TRBV9	TRBD2	TRBJ2-7	CASSVSSGSGEQYF	TGTGCCAGCAGCGTAAGTAGCGGGAGTGGCGAGCAGTACTTC
-	TRBV18	-	TRBJ1-5	CASSPRYSNQPQHF	TGTGCCAGCTCACCGAGGTATAGCAATCAGCCCCAGCATTTT
-	TRBV4-1	TRBD1	TRBJ2-7	CASSQGQGGTYEQYF	TGCGCCAGCAGCCAAGGACAGGGGGGGACCTACGAGCAGTACTTC
-	TRBV6-5	TRBD2	TRBJ2-1	CASSYFRLAGGVEQFF	TGTGCCAGCAGTTACTTCAGACTAGCGGGAGGGGTTGAGCAGTTCTTC
-	TRBV30	-	TRBJ2-3	CAWSGSITDTQYF	TGTGCCTGGAGTGGTTCTATCACAGATACGCAGTATTTT
-	TRBV4-3	-	TRBJ1-6	CASSQSPSSYNSPLHF	TGCGCCAGCAGCCAAAGTCCCAGCTCCTATAATTCACCCCTCCACTTT
-	TRBV7-9	TRBD1	TRBJ2-1	CASSQDRSSYNEQFF	TGTGCCAGCAGCCAGGACAGGAGCTCCTACAATGAGCAGTTCTTC
-	TRBV25-1	TRBD1	TRBJ1-4	CASRTTVGTGGRKLFF	TGTGCCAGCAGGACAACGGTGGGGACAGGAGGGCGAAAACTGTTTTTT
few	TRBV12-5	-	TRBJ2-2	CASGLVMGGHPNTGELFF	TGTGCTAGTGGTTTGGTAATGGGTGGACACCCGAACACCGGGGAGCTGTTTTTT
-	TRBV11-3	TRBD1	TRBJ2-1	CASSKTGAGYNEQFF	TGTGCCAGCAGCAAGACAGGGGCCGGCTACAATGAGCAGTTCTTC
-	TRBV6-1	-	TRBJ1-2	CASSDPEVGGLRYTF	TGTGCCAGCAGTGACCCTGAAGTGGGGGGGCTACGGTACACCTTC
-	TRBV3-1/TRBV3-2	-	TRBJ1-5	CASSQGEASPPPQHF	TGTGCCAGCAGCCAAGGCGAGGCTTCCCCACCCCCCCAGCATTTT
-	TRBV6-5	-	TRBJ1-1	CASSLLSTGNTEAFF	TGTGCCAGCAGCCTACTATCTACAGGGAACACTGAAGCTTTCTTT
-	TRBV4-1	TRBD2	TRBJ2-7	CASSRLLAETYEQYF	TGCGCCAGCAGCCGTTTACTAGCGGAAACCTACGAGCAGTACTTC
-	TRBV19	-	TRBJ1-5	CASSNGVRNQPQHF	TGTGCCAGTAGTAACGGGGTCCGCAATCAGCCCCAGCATTTT
-	TRBV12-5	TRBD1	TRBJ1-1	CASGPATGSLNTEAFF	TGTGCTAGTGGTCCCGCGACAGGGTCATTGAACACTGAAGCTTTCTTT
-	TRBV12-3/TRBV12-4	-	TRBJ1-1	CASSLARGIEAFF	TGTGCCAGCAGTTTGGCCAGGGGAATTGAAGCTTTCTTT
-	TRBV3-1/TRBV3-2	-	TRBJ1-2	CASSQDLAREGGYTF	TGTGCCAGCAGCCAAGATCTTGCCAGGGAAGGTGGCTACACCTTC
-	TRBV29-1	TRBD1	TRBJ1-1	CSVNTGVGTEAFF	TGCAGCGTGAATACAGGGGTTGGCACTGAAGCTTTCTTT
-	TRBV2	-	TRBJ1-4	CASKKDRTNEKLFF	TGTGCCAGCAAGAAGGACAGAACTAATGAAAAACTGTTTTTT
-	TRBV27	-	TRBJ1-4	CASSLIGASEKLFF	TGTGCCAGCAGTTTAATTGGGGCCTCCGAAAAACTGTTTTTT
-	TRBV18	TRBD2	TRBJ2-1	CASSPPAGGTHNEQFF	TGTGCCAGCTCACCACCAGCGGGGGGTACTCACAATGAGCAGTTCTTC
-	TRBV24-1	TRBD1	TRBJ1-1	CATSASGTASHTEAFF	TGTGCCACCAGTGCCTCCGGGACAGCCAGCCACACTGAAGCTTTCTTT
-	TRBV5-4	-	TRBJ2-2	CASNSRELNTGELFF	TGTGCCTCCAACTCCAGGGAATTGAACACCGGGGAGCTGTTTTTT
-	TRBV5-1	-	TRBJ2-1	CASNLNGNEQFF	TGCGCCAGCAACCTGAACGGGAATGAGCAGTTCTTC
-	TRBV12-5	-	TRBJ2-7	CASGGRTDSYEQYF	TGTGCTAGTGGTGGAAGGACAGACAGCTACGAGCAGTACTTC
once	TRBV21-1	-	TRBJ1-1	CASTGTGNTEAFF	TGTGCCAGCACCGGGACAGGGAACACTGAAGCTTTCTTT
once	TRBV10-1	-	TRBJ2-2	CASSESNLGRGAKAYTGELFF	TGCGCCAGCAGTGAGAGTAATTTAGGACGGGGGGCTAAAGCTTACACCGGGGAGCTGTTTTTT
once	TRBV7-9	-	TRBJ1-6	CASSLERSTNSPLHF	TGTGCCAGCAGCTTAGAGAGGTCTACTAATTCACCCCTCCACTTT
few	TRBV7-8	-	TRBJ1-3	CASSSQGALSGNTIYF	TGTGCCAGCAGCTCACAGGGTGCCTTGTCTGGAAACACCATATATTTT
-	TRBV7-2	TRBD1	TRBJ1-2	CASSLGQAYYGYTF	TGTGCCAGCAGCCTGGGACAGGCCTACTATGGCTACACCTTC
once	TRBV19	TRBD2	TRBJ2-7	CASSILAGGTYEQYF	TGTGCCAGTAGTATTCTAGCGGGAGGGACCTACGAGCAGTACTTC
-	TRBV19	TRBD2	TRBJ2-1	CASSPTSGTYTYNEQFF	TGTGCCAGTAGCCCGACTAGCGGGACTTATACCTACAATGAGCAGTTCTTC
-	TRBV18	-	TRBJ1-6	CASSSLDTASNSPLHF	TGTGCCAGCTCCTCGTTAGACACAGCTTCTAATTCACCCCTCCACTTT
-	TRBV6-2/TRBV6-3	-	TRBJ2-7	CASSYEGSRREQYF	TGTGCCAGCAGTTACGAAGGCTCAAGGAGGGAGCAGTACTTC
few	TRBV7-2	-	TRBJ2-2	CASSLLRVAGGELFF	TGTGCCAGCAGCTTACTTCGGGTGGCGGGCGGGGAGCTGTTTTTT
-	TRBV5-4	TRBD2	TRBJ2-1	CASSTGLVRYNEQFF	TGTGCCAGCAGCACCGGACTAGTCAGGTACAATGAGCAGTTCTTC
-	TRBV6-4	TRBD2	TRBJ2-7	CASSEKRGASGRNWEQYF	TGTGCCAGCAGTGAAAAACGAGGGGCTAGCGGGAGGAATTGGGAGCAGTACTTC
-	TRBV28	-	TRBJ2-7	CASSFRGAEQYF	TGTGCCAGCAGTTTCAGGGGTGCCGAGCAGTACTTC
few	TRBV5-1	-	TRBJ2-1	CASSLGAGVSYNEQFF	TGCGCCAGCAGCTTGGGTGCAGGGGTCTCCTACAATGAGCAGTTCTTC
-	TRBV28	-	TRBJ1-2	CASSLLGPAYGYTF	TGTGCCAGCAGTTTATTGGGGCCTGCCTATGGCTACACCTTC
-	TRBV29-1	TRBD2	TRBJ2-7	CSVEEAGPLYEQYF	TGCAGCGTTGAAGAAGCGGGACCCCTCTACGAGCAGTACTTC
-	TRBV28	-	TRBJ2-7	CASIQSYEQYF	TGTGCCAGCATTCAGTCCTACGAGCAGTACTTC
-	TRBV7-2	-	TRBJ1-2	CASSLLGRAGYGYTF	TGTGCCAGCAGCTTACTTGGGCGGGCCGGATATGGCTACACCTTC
once	TRBV18	TRBD1	TRBJ1-1	CASSPTGGQGAFF	TGTGCCAGCTCACCCACAGGGGGCCAGGGAGCTTTCTTT
-	TRBV10-3	-	TRBJ2-7	CAISESGGGGNYEQYF	TGTGCCATCAGTGAGTCGGGGGGTGGTGGGAACTACGAGCAGTACTTC
-	TRBV28	-	TRBJ1-5	CASSFTGGGRQPQHF	TGTGCCAGCAGTTTCACCGGGGGGGGCCGGCAGCCCCAGCATTTT
once	TRBV14	TRBD2	TRBJ2-3	CARGAGGPDTQYF	TGTGCCAGGGGGGCGGGGGGCCCAGATACGCAGTATTTT